The 28 T cell receptor beta chains in this list originate from one sample, sequenced in a study of blood T cell repertoires in COVID-19. Method: immunoSEQ multiplex PCR; TCRdb's copy keeps in-frame clones and lacks some. This sample has 250,000 to 350,000 clones, with 70% to 90% found just once. The specimen sequenced was PBMCs or T cells enriched from blood (not recorded which). The origin of the receptors is a woman aged 18-29 years who had recovered from COVID-19.

The chain uses TRBV5-1 and TRBJ2-5, with 12 nucleotides matching TRBD2. Germline-derived CDR1 and CDR2 are SGHRS and YFSETQ. The CDR3 has 17 residues. V trimming: 0 bases; J trimming: 3 bases; junction bases outside the gene matches: 6. CDR3 bases: TGCGCCAGCAGCTTGGCCCTGCTAGCGGGGGGGGAAGAGACCCAGTACTTC. Encoded protein: CASSLALLAGGEETQYF. Full variable domain (remainder filled in from reference TRBV5-1 and TRBJ2-5): KAGVTQTPRYLIKTRGQQVTLSCSPISGHRSVSWYQQTPGQGLQFLFEYFSETQRNKGNFPGRFSGRQFSNSRSEMNVSTLELGDSALYLCASSLALLAGGEETQYFGPGTRLLVL.

This clone was found a few times. The chain links TRBV10-3 to TRBJ2-5; tentatively, D is TRBD1 (7 bases). Germline CDR1 and CDR2: ENHRY and SYGVKD. Trimming pared 8 bases from V and 1 base from J, leaving 17 bases between. The CDR3 is 15 residues long. As DNA, the CDR3 is TGTGCCATCGGCAGGGGGGATTGGGGCCAAGAGACCCAGTACTTC. This sequence encodes CAIGRGDWGQETQYF.

The rearrangement joins TRBV2 to TRBJ1-5; D not certain. Trimming pared 2 bases from V and 3 bases from J, leaving 8 bases between. Germline loops: CDR1 SNHLY, CDR2 FYNNEI. The CDR3 is 14 residues long. CDR3 loop: CASSESAVNQPQHF. CDR3 nucleotides: TGTGCCAGCAGTGAAAGCGCAGTCAATCAGCCCCAGCATTTT. Supplemented by reference TRBV2 and TRBJ1-5, the full variable domain reads EPEVTQTPSHQVTQMGQEVILRCVPISNHLYFYWYRQILGQKVEFLVSFYNNEISEKSEIFDDQFSVERPDGSNFTLKIRSTKLEDSAMYFCASSESAVNQPQHFGDGTRLSIL.

The chain has TRBV28 and TRBJ1-3, with unresolved D. Germline V gene sequence: CDR1 MDHEN, CDR2 SYDVKM. The CDR3 is made up of 14 amino acids. Trimming left V 6 bases short and J 4 bases short, with 13 bases between. CDR3 region: CASSPQWSGNTIYF. CDR3 nucleotide sequence: TGTGCCAGCAGCCCACAGTGGTCGGGAAACACCATATATTTT.

V and J are TRBV10-3 and TRBJ2-7; TRBD2 matches 9 bases. The CDR3 has 13 residues. Looked up from germline, CDR1 is ENHRY and CDR2 is SYGVKD. V dropped 7 bases and J dropped 6; count of bases not matched to a gene: 7. This chain's CDR3 is CAINGGGALEQYF. CDR3 nucleotide sequence: TGTGCCATCAATGGCGGGGGGGCCCTCGAGCAGTACTTC.

This clone was counted a single time. This sequence joins TRBV11-3 and TRBJ1-1, with a possible D match to TRBD1 (5 bases). This CDR3 has 14 residues. Germline V gene data show CDR1 as SGHNT and CDR2 as YENEEA. V gave up 4 bases and J gave up 6 bases, with 15 bases separating them. DNA of the CDR3: TGTGCCAGCAGCTCGCCGGGGGATGACCCTGAAGCTTTCTTT. It is translated as CASSSPGDDPEAFF.

This chain links TRBV6-5 with TRBJ1-2, with 9 bases aligning to TRBD1. CDR3 size: 15 residues. Germline V lookup: CDR1 MNHEY, CDR2 SVGAGI. J gave up 5 bases and V 5 bases, and 9 bases lay outside the gene matches. CDR3 amino acids: CASSLGQGRDYGYTF. DNA for the CDR3: TGTGCCAGCAGTCTTGGACAGGGGCGAGATTATGGCTACACCTTC.

This chain connects TRBV30 to TRBJ1-1, with a weak D call TRBD1 (5 bases). Per germline, CDR1 GTSNPN and CDR2 SVGIG (reference sequence). Trimming cost V 0 bases and J 7 bases, with 6 bases left between them. This CDR3 region has 11 residues. CDR3 nucleotides: TGTGCCTGGAGTGTGGACATTGAAGCTTTCTTT. Translated: CAWSVDIEAFF.

The gene calls are TRBV6-5 and TRBJ2-7, with 8 bases aligning to TRBD1. Per the germline V gene, CDR1 is MNHEY and CDR2 is SVGAGI. This CDR3 is 13 amino acids long. The V and J ends lost 5 bases and 2 bases, in that order; junction bases with no gene match: 2. The CDR3 nucleotides read TGTGCCAGCAGTATACAGGGGGCCTACGAGCAGTACTTC. Translating it yields CASSIQGAYEQYF.

The chain combines TRBV7-8 with TRBJ2-1; D gene unclear. The CDR3 covers 13 residues. V lost 0 bases and J 9 bases, leaving 9 bases between the germline ends. Germline V gives CDR1 SGHVS, CDR2 FQNEAQ. For the CDR3, the DNA is TGTGCCAGCAGCTTAGCGAGCCCGGTTGAGCAGTTCTTC. This gives the protein CASSLASPVEQFF.

V gene TRBV29-1 combines with J gene TRBJ2-2; TRBD1 aligns across 8 bases. CDR1 and CDR2 (germline): SQVTM, ANQGSEA. This CDR3 comprises 14 residues. The ends lost 7 bases at V and 4 bases at J; junction bases unmatched: 8. The CDR3 reads CSGLRGPVTGELFF. The CDR3 DNA is TGCAGCGGCCTCAGGGGGCCGGTCACCGGGGAGCTGTTTTTT.

V is TRBV6-5 and J is TRBJ1-5; no definite D call. The germline gives CDR1 MNHEY, CDR2 SVGAGI. The V end lost 6 bases, the J end lost 5 bases, and 11 bases lay between the germline ends. The CDR3 has 13 residues. The CDR3 region is CASSRELYQPQHF. The CDR3 nucleotides read TGTGCCAGCAGCCGCGAACTCTATCAGCCCCAGCATTTT.

The chain carries TRBV19 and TRBJ1-6; D uncertain. V lost 6 bases and J lost 0, with 6 bases in between. This CDR3 has 14 residues. Per the germline V gene, CDR1 is LNHDA and CDR2 is SQIVND (reference sequence). The CDR3 protein is CASRGSSYNSPLHF. The CDR3 DNA sequence: TGTGCCAGTAGAGGGAGCTCCTATAATTCACCCCTCCACTTT.

The V call is TRBV20-1, the J call TRBJ1-2; TRBD1 matches 7 bases. This CDR3 is built from 11 residues. J gave up 4 bases and V 7 bases, and 3 bases lay outside the gene matches. Germline V gene sequence: CDR1 DFQATT, CDR2 SNEGSKA (reference sequence). DNA of the CDR3: TGCAGTGTGACAGGGTTCTATGGCTACACCTTC. Residues: CSVTGFYGYTF.

This chain uses TRBV19 with TRBJ1-5; TRBD1 matches at 7 bases. J gave up 0 bases and V 6 bases, and 5 bases lay outside the gene matches. CDR3 length: 15 residues. From germline, CDR1 is LNHDA and CDR2 SQIVND (reference sequence). CDR3 amino acids: CASRTTGNSNQPQHF. In DNA, the CDR3 is TGTGCCAGTAGGACGACAGGGAATAGCAATCAGCCCCAGCATTTT. The whole variable domain, filled in from reference TRBV19 and TRBJ1-5, reads DGGITQSPKYLFRKEGQNVTLSCEQNLNHDAMYWYRQDPGQGLRLIYYSQIVNDFQKGDIAEGYSVSREKKESFPLTVTSAQKNPTAFYLCASRTTGNSNQPQHFGDGTRLSIL.

The gene calls are TRBV18 and TRBJ1-4; D not resolved. The CDR3 runs to 15 residues. Germline V CDR1 and CDR2: KGHSH, LQKENI. The V and J ends lost 6 bases and 4 bases respectively, with 15 bases between them. This CDR3 reads CASSPPAGDNEKLFF. The DNA of the CDR3 is TGTGCCAGCTCCCCGCCTGCCGGGGATAATGAAAAACTGTTTTTT. The entire variable domain, with the rest obtained from reference TRBV18 and TRBJ1-4, is as follows: NAGVMQNPRHLVRRRGQEARLRCSPMKGHSHVYWYRQLPEEGLKFMVYLQKENIIDESGMPKERFSAEFPKEGPSILRIQQVVRGDSAAYFCASSPPAGDNEKLFFGSGTQLSVL.

On this clone itself: Other nucleotide sequences in the sample specify the same CDR3. This rearrangement joins TRBV18 to TRBJ2-7; 9 bases map to TRBD1. Germline assignment: CDR1 KGHSH and CDR2 LQKENI. V shed 6 bases, J shed 4 bases, and the junction held 7 bases outside the gene matches. This CDR3 region has 14 residues. The CDR3 DNA follows: TGTGCCAGCTCCCCCGGGACAGGGACATACGAGCAGTACTTC. Encoded protein: CASSPGTGTYEQYF.

The rearrangement uses TRBV20-1 and TRBJ2-2; D not certain. The V end was cut by 3 bases, the J end by 6 bases, with 8 bases between. Germline V gene lookup returns CDR1 DFQATT and CDR2 SNEGSKA (reference sequence). There are 12 residues in the CDR3. The CDR3 loop is CSASSPAGELFF. The CDR3 region has the DNA TGCAGTGCTAGTTCCCCCGCCGGGGAGCTGTTTTTT.

This clone was counted a single time. The rearrangement links TRBV15 to TRBJ1-1, with TRBD1 as a possible D gene (6 bases). CDR3 length: 16 amino acids. Germline assignment: CDR1 LNHNV and CDR2 YYDKDF (reference sequence). The V end lost 3 bases, the J end lost 4 bases, and 18 bases lay between the germline ends. CDR3 protein: CATSSPGGALGTEAFF. CDR3 sequence (DNA): TGTGCCACCAGCAGCCCGGGGGGGGCGCTGGGCACTGAAGCTTTCTTT.

This chain uses TRBV18 with TRBJ1-2; D is perhaps TRBD1 (5 bases). Between the trimmed V and J ends, which lost 4 bases and 5 bases, there was a span of 14 bases. This CDR3 contains 14 residues. Germline loops: CDR1 KGHSH, CDR2 LQKENI. The CDR3 bases are TGTGCCAGCTCACTCCCGGCGGGGACGTATGGCTACACCTTC. Amino acids: CASSLPAGTYGYTF. The whole variable domain, remainder taken from reference TRBV18 and TRBJ1-2, is NAGVMQNPRHLVRRRGQEARLRCSPMKGHSHVYWYRQLPEEGLKFMVYLQKENIIDESGMPKERFSAEFPKEGPSILRIQQVVRGDSAAYFCASSLPAGTYGYTFGSGTRLTVV.

V usage is TRBV15 and J usage is TRBJ1-2, with TRBD1 as a possible D gene (5 bases). The germline V and J ends were trimmed by 3 bases and 3 bases, with 23 bases remaining between them. CDR3 length: 18 residues. Germline V CDR1 and CDR2: LNHNV, YYDKDF (reference sequence). Here the CDR3 DNA reads TGTGCCACCAGCAGGGATGTCAGGGAGCGGGAACTTGACTATGGCTACACCTTC. This translates into CATSRDVRERELDYGYTF.

V and J are TRBV5-1 and TRBJ2-1; D call uncertain. The germline gives CDR1 SGHRS, CDR2 YFSETQ. V shed 5 bases and J shed 0 bases, with 12 bases lying between them. The CDR3 has 15 amino acids. The CDR3 DNA follows: TGCGCCAGCAGTAACGATCCCAGCTCCTACAATGAGCAGTTCTTC. Encoded protein: CASSNDPSSYNEQFF. The variable domain in full, completed from reference TRBV5-1 and TRBJ2-1, reads KAGVTQTPRYLIKTRGQQVTLSCSPISGHRSVSWYQQTPGQGLQFLFEYFSETQRNKGNFPGRFSGRQFSNSRSEMNVSTLELGDSALYLCASSNDPSSYNEQFFGPGTRLTVL.

The rearrangement uses TRBV7-2 and TRBJ1-5; TRBD1 aligns across 8 bases. CDR1 is SGHTA and CDR2 is FQGNSA in the germline V gene. This CDR3 has 20 residues. With V trimmed by 0 bases and J by 0 bases, 13 bases remained unmatched. Here the CDR3 DNA reads TGTGCCAGCAGCTTAGCCTCCGGGACAGGTCTGCGGGGTAGCAATCAGCCCCAGCATTTT. It yields the protein CASSLASGTGLRGSNQPQHF.

CDR3 sequence (DNA): TGTGCCAGTAGTATCAGGCAGGGGATTGCAACTAATGAAAAACTGTTTTTT. Translation: CASSIRQGIATNEKLFF. The chain recombines TRBV19 with TRBJ1-4, with D maybe TRBD1 (6 bases). This CDR3 is built from 17 residues. CDR1 is LNHDA, CDR2 SQIVND, per germline (reference sequence). V gave up 3 bases and J gave up 0 bases, with 14 bases separating them.

The chain combines TRBV5-1 with TRBJ1-1, with D perhaps TRBD1 (5 bases). This CDR3 region has 14 residues. V lost 3 bases and J lost 0, with 9 bases in between. Looked up from germline, CDR1 is SGHRS and CDR2 is YFSETQ. As DNA, the CDR3 is TGCGCCAGCAGCTGGGGAGGGGTGAACACTGAAGCTTTCTTT. Encoded protein: CASSWGGVNTEAFF.

The chain combines TRBV14 with TRBJ2-3; D ambiguous. The V gene lost 1 base and the J gene lost 3 bases, with 5 bases spanning the gap. CDR1 SGHDN and CDR2 FVKESK come from the germline V gene. The CDR3 is 13 residues long. CDR3 in DNA: TGTGCCAGCAGCCAAGTCCAAACAGATACGCAGTATTTT. As protein: CASSQVQTDTQYF.

The rearrangement joins TRBV7-9 to TRBJ2-5, with D maybe TRBD1 (5 bases). Germline CDR1 SEHNR, CDR2 FQNEAQ (reference sequence). The V and J ends lost 5 bases and 5 bases respectively, with 9 bases between them. The CDR3 loop spans 12 amino acids. The CDR3 is CASSQGWETQYF. The CDR3 DNA follows: TGTGCCAGCAGCCAGGGTTGGGAGACCCAGTACTTC.

This chain links TRBV19 with TRBJ1-4; tentative D call: TRBD1 (5 bases). Trimming cost V 5 bases and J 4 bases, with 11 bases left between them. The CDR3 loop spans 14 amino acids. CDR1 and CDR2 (germline): LNHDA, SQIVND (reference sequence). CDR3 DNA sequence: TGTGCCAGTAGTTCCCCCGACAGTAATGAAAAACTGTTTTTT. It is translated as CASSSPDSNEKLFF.